A single sample gave rise to the 29 T cell receptor beta chains below, sequenced in a study of blood T cell repertoires in COVID-19. This table comes from immunoSEQ multiplex PCR, and its TCRdb copy is limited to in-frame clones, with some not included. The profile shows roughly 330,000 clones, approximately 89% of them singletons. Sequencing was carried out using PBMCs or T cells enriched from blood (not recorded which). The receptors were sampled from a woman in her twenties or thirties who had recovered from COVID-19.

The CDR3 bases are TGTGCCAGTAGTATAGCACAGGGGGTACGGTATGAGCAGTTCTTC. Protein sequence: CASSIAQGVRYEQFF. The rearrangement links TRBV19 to TRBJ2-1; 8 positions match TRBD1. The J segment lost 8 bases and the V segment lost 1 base, leaving 7 bases of the junction unmatched. CDR3 length equals 15 residues. Looked up from germline, CDR1 is LNHDA and CDR2 is SQIVND (reference sequence).

This clone showed up just a few times. This sequence joins TRBV6-6 and TRBJ1-2, with a weak D call TRBD1 (6 bases). V lost 2 bases and J 4 bases, leaving 17 bases between the germline ends. The CDR3 contains 16 residues. Germline CDR1 MNHNY, CDR2 SVGAGI (reference sequence). Here the CDR3 reads CASSYQLNGQFYGYTF. DNA for the CDR3: TGTGCCAGCAGTTACCAACTAAACGGACAGTTCTATGGCTACACCTTC.

The chain has TRBV7-9 and TRBJ1-2; D is unclear. The CDR3 has 13 amino acids. Germline CDR1 reads SEHNR; CDR2 reads FQNEAQ (reference sequence). Trimming cost V 5 bases and J 4 bases, with 11 bases left between them. The CDR3 DNA reads TGTGCCAGCAGCCCAGCGGGGTTCTATGGCTACACCTTC. Its protein product is CASSPAGFYGYTF.

The chain links TRBV6-2 or TRBV6-3 to TRBJ2-1; D possibly corresponds to TRBD2 (5 bases). Germline V gives CDR1 MNHEY, CDR2 SVGEGT. The CDR3 totals 17 residues. Deletions cut 6 bases from V and 4 bases from J, with 22 bases between. The CDR3 loop is CASRPRGWGSSYNEQFF. The CDR3 coding sequence is TGTGCCAGCAGACCTCGGGGTTGGGGATCGTCTTACAATGAGCAGTTCTTC.

The chain joins TRBV29-1 to TRBJ2-2; tentative D call: TRBD1 (5 bases). This CDR3 has 15 amino acids. Trimming removed 6 bases at V and 1 base at J, with 15 bases between. The germline V gene encodes CDR1 SQVTM and CDR2 ANQGSEA. The CDR3 is CSVQPRAGNTGELFF. The CDR3 nucleotides are TGCAGCGTCCAGCCCAGGGCAGGGAACACCGGGGAGCTGTTTTTT.

The V call is TRBV29-1, the J call TRBJ1-5; 8 bases map to TRBD1. From germline, CDR1 is SQVTM and CDR2 ANQGSEA. J lost 7 bases, V lost 4 bases, and 6 bases had no gene match. CDR3 length: 13 residues. CDR3 sequence (DNA): TGCAGCGTTGGATCGACAGGGGAACAGCCCCAGCATTTT. It yields the protein CSVGSTGEQPQHF.

This chain links TRBV19 with TRBJ2-2, with 10 bases lining up with TRBD2. Germline V gene lookup returns CDR1 LNHDA and CDR2 SQIVND (reference sequence). This CDR3 is built from 16 residues. V lost 9 bases to trimming and J lost 3 bases; unmatched junction nucleotides: 10. CDR3 protein: CASRPSGGGDTGELFF. The CDR3 DNA reads as TGTGCCAGCCGCCCCAGCGGGGGGGGTGACACCGGGGAGCTGTTTTTT.

V and J are TRBV5-1 and TRBJ1-4, with 8 positions matching TRBD1. With 4 bases clipped from V and 4 bases from J, the junction kept 9 bases outside the gene matches. The CDR3 sequence is 16 residues long. Germline-derived CDR1 and CDR2 are SGHRS and YFSETQ. CDR3 bases: TGCGCCAGCAGCGGATCAGACAGGGGCCATAATGAAAAACTGTTTTTT. This encodes CASSGSDRGHNEKLFF.

The chain carries TRBV7-2 and TRBJ2-1; 9 bases align to TRBD2. Germline assignment: CDR1 SGHTA and CDR2 FQGNSA. The J segment lost 10 bases and the V segment lost 5 bases, leaving 15 bases of the junction unmatched. This CDR3 region has 16 residues. CDR3 nucleotide sequence: TGTGCCAGCAGCCCACGGACTAGCGCGGGTAGGAACGAGCAGTTCTTC. Protein sequence: CASSPRTSAGRNEQFF. Supplemented by reference TRBV7-2 and TRBJ2-1, the full variable domain reads GAGVSQSPSNKVTEKGKDVELRCDPISGHTALYWYRQSLGQGLEFLIYFQGNSAPDKSGLPSDRFSAERTGGSVSTLTIQRTQQEDSAVYLCASSPRTSAGRNEQFFGPGTRLTVL.

CDR3 in amino acids: CASSEDRVNEQFF. The CDR3 DNA sequence: TGTGCCAGCAGTGAAGACAGGGTAAATGAGCAGTTCTTC. The chain has TRBV2 and TRBJ2-1, with a tentative D call TRBD1 (6 bases). The CDR3 consists of 13 residues. CDR1 and CDR2 (germline): SNHLY, FYNNEI. V lost 1 base and J 7 bases, leaving 8 bases between the germline ends.

The gene calls are TRBV27 and TRBJ1-5; maybe TRBD1 (5 bases). The germline V and J ends were trimmed by 3 bases and 4 bases, with 10 bases remaining between them. Germline V gene lookup returns CDR1 MNHEY and CDR2 SMNVEV (reference sequence). This CDR3 has 14 amino acids. CDR3 region: CASSLGGRNQPQHF. DNA of the CDR3: TGTGCCAGCAGTTTGGGGGGACGAAATCAGCCCCAGCATTTT.

V and J are TRBV6-2 or TRBV6-3 and TRBJ1-1; no clear D. This CDR3 spans 13 amino acids. With 4 bases removed from V and 5 bases from J, the gap between germline ends came to 11 bases. The V gene's germline CDR1 is MNHEY and CDR2 SVGEGT. CDR3 region: CASSSTPGTEAFF. CDR3 bases: TGTGCCAGCAGTTCAACCCCCGGGACTGAAGCTTTCTTT.

The V and J genes are TRBV5-1 and TRBJ2-5, with 8 bases identical to TRBD2. J was trimmed by 3 bases and V by 3 bases; bases with no gene match: 4. Germline lookup yields CDR1 SGHRS and CDR2 YFSETQ. This CDR3 contains 14 residues. As DNA, the CDR3 is TGCGCCAGCAGCTCGCTAGCGGGCGAAGAGACCCAGTACTTC. It encodes CASSSLAGEETQYF.

This clone was counted once. The chain is built from TRBV5-1 and TRBJ1-2, with TRBD1 matching 11 bases. The V gene end was trimmed by 3 bases and the J gene end by 4 bases; junction bases not matched to a gene: 5. Germline V gene data show CDR1 as SGHRS and CDR2 as YFSETQ. This CDR3 spans 15 amino acids. CDR3 residues: CASSSGTGGTYGYTF. The CDR3 nucleotides read TGCGCCAGCAGCTCCGGGACAGGGGGTACCTATGGCTACACCTTC.

The chain has TRBV18 and TRBJ1-5; the match to TRBD1 covers 9 bases. The CDR3 spans 14 residues. Unmatched junction bases numbered 3, after V lost 5 bases and J lost 4 bases. Looked up from germline, CDR1 is KGHSH and CDR2 is LQKENI. DNA for the CDR3: TGTGCCAGCTCATGGGACAGGGAGAATCAGCCCCAGCATTTT. It specifies CASSWDRENQPQHF.

J is TRBJ1-1 and V is TRBV7-3; TRBD1 might be the D (5 bases). Germline values: CDR1 SGHTA, CDR2 FQGTGA. The CDR3 is 12 amino acids. V was pared by 5 bases and J by 8 bases, with 12 bases between. CDR3 in DNA: TGTGCCAGCAGCCCGCAGGGTGGAGAAGCTTTCTTT. This translates into CASSPQGGEAFF.

V is TRBV7-2 and J is TRBJ1-6; D not resolved. Germline assignment: CDR1 SGHTA and CDR2 FQGNSA. Trimming removed 1 base at V and 7 bases at J, with 8 bases between. CDR3 size: 14 residues. CDR3 in amino acids: CASSLGPGNSPLHF. In DNA, the CDR3 is TGTGCCAGCAGCTTAGGGCCTGGCAATTCACCCCTCCACTTT.

This rearrangement joins TRBV5-4 to TRBJ1-6; tentative D call: TRBD1 (5 bases). V lost 1 base to trimming and J lost 7 bases, with 9 bases between them. Germline lookup yields CDR1 SGHNT and CDR2 YYREEE (reference sequence). The CDR3 runs 14 residues. Here the CDR3 DNA reads TGTGCCAGCAGCTTGTACGGGGGAAATTCACCCCTCCACTTT. Translating it yields CASSLYGGNSPLHF.

The rearrangement uses TRBV11-2 and TRBJ2-5; perhaps TRBD2 as D (6 bases). Germline V gene sequence: CDR1 SGHAT, CDR2 FQNNGV. Trimming took 0 bases from V and 4 from J, leaving 18 bases between them. The CDR3 is made up of 17 amino acids. This CDR3 reads CASSLDGAGRPRETQYF. As DNA, the CDR3 is TGTGCCAGCAGCTTAGATGGTGCAGGGAGGCCAAGAGAGACCCAGTACTTC.

CDR3 region: CAVRRPRTSPYEQYF. CDR3 DNA: TGTGCTGTAAGACGGCCGAGGACAAGTCCCTACGAGCAGTACTTC. V gene TRBV7-9 combines with J gene TRBJ2-7; D is possibly TRBD1 (5 bases). CDR1 and CDR2 (germline): SEHNR, FQNEAQ (reference sequence). CDR3 length: 15 residues.

J is TRBJ1-4 and V is TRBV5-6; TRBD1 agrees at 7 bases. Germline CDR1 and CDR2: SGHDT and YYEEEE. The V segment lost 4 bases and the J segment 0 bases; nucleotides outside the gene matches: 3. CDR3 length: 15 amino acids. The CDR3, as DNA: TGTGCCAGCAGCGACAGGGTTTCAACTAATGAAAAACTGTTTTTT. The encoded protein is CASSDRVSTNEKLFF. The full variable domain, in which reference TRBV5-6 and TRBJ1-4 provide the parts outside the CDR3, is DAGVTQSPTHLIKTRGQQVTLRCSPKSGHDTVSWYQQALGQGPQFIFQYYEEEERQRGNFPDRFSGHQFPNYSSELNVNALLLGDSALYLCASSDRVSTNEKLFFGSGTQLSVL.

This rearrangement joins TRBV4-3 to TRBJ1-1; D gene uncertain. Trimming removed 3 bases from V and 10 bases from J, with 27 bases in between. The germline V gene encodes CDR1 LGHNA and CDR2 YSLEER. The CDR3 contains 17 residues. CDR3 coding DNA: TGCGCCAGCAGCCATGATCCCCCGAACCGCAAATTTGGCGGAGCTTTCTTT. Its translation is CASSHDPPNRKFGGAFF.

This chain links TRBV11-1 with TRBJ1-3; D uncertain. The CDR3 runs 14 residues. CDR1 is SGHAT, CDR2 FQDESV, per germline (reference sequence). V was trimmed by 2 bases and J by 3 bases, leaving 8 bases between them. DNA of the CDR3: TGTGCCAGCAGCTTACGGTTCGGTGGAAACACCATATATTTT. This gives the protein CASSLRFGGNTIYF.

The sample holds a few counts of this clone. Different DNA sequences within this sample yield the same CDR3. The chain has TRBV4-3 and TRBJ2-7, with D possibly being TRBD1 (7 bases). V was clipped by 0 bases and J by 3 bases, with 15 bases between them. Germline V gene data show CDR1 as LGHNA and CDR2 as YSLEER. The CDR3 extends over 16 amino acids. The CDR3 sequence: CASSQDRGTADYEQYF. CDR3 sequence (DNA): TGCGCCAGCAGCCAAGATCGGGGGACAGCTGACTACGAGCAGTACTTC.

The J gene is TRBJ1-2, the V gene TRBV6-5; no definite D call. V lost 6 bases, J lost 4 bases, and 12 bases lay in between. This CDR3 has 13 residues. Germline loops: CDR1 MNHEY, CDR2 SVGAGI. The DNA for the CDR3 is TGTGCCAGCAGAATAGATAGTCTCTATGGCTACACCTTC. Its translation: CASRIDSLYGYTF.

The rearrangement uses TRBV7-6 and TRBJ2-3; D unresolved. V lost 8 bases and J 2 bases, leaving 5 bases between the germline ends. The CDR3 consists of 11 residues. CDR1 and CDR2 (germline): SGHVS, FNYEAQ. The CDR3 region is CASRVTDTQYF. CDR3 DNA: TGTGCCAGCCGGGTCACAGATACGCAGTATTTT.

To note about this clone: Different DNA sequences within this sample yield the same CDR3. This sequence joins TRBV5-5 and TRBJ1-1, with D unclear. The CDR3 loop spans 13 amino acids. V was shortened by 0 bases and J by 1 base, with 4 bases between the two germline ends. Germline values: CDR1 SGHKS, CDR2 YYEKEE (reference sequence). The CDR3 sequence is CASSLAGNTEAFF. In DNA form, the CDR3 reads TGTGCCAGCAGCTTGGCAGGGAACACTGAAGCTTTCTTT. Full variable domain (rest looked up from reference TRBV5-5 and TRBJ1-1): DAGVTQSPTHLIKTRGQQVTLRCSPISGHKSVSWYQQVLGQGPQFIFQYYEKEERGRGNFPDRFSARQFPNYSSELNVNALLLGDSALYLCASSLAGNTEAFFGQGTRLTVV.

The chain combines TRBV3-1 (or the pseudogene TRBV3-2) with TRBJ1-3, with a possible D match to TRBD1 (6 bases). There are 16 residues in the CDR3. Germline values: CDR1 LGHDT, CDR2 YNNKEL (reference sequence). V lost 4 bases to trimming and J lost 0 bases, with 13 bases between them. In nucleotides, the CDR3 is TGTGCCAGCAGCCCCTATGGACAGATCTCTGGAAACACCATATATTTT. It encodes CASSPYGQISGNTIYF.

The chain combines TRBV29-1 with TRBJ2-2; 11 bases map to TRBD1. Germline V gene lookup returns CDR1 SQVTM and CDR2 ANQGSEA. This CDR3 contains 16 residues. Trimming removed 4 bases from V and 0 bases from J; junction bases left unmatched: 4. The CDR3 nucleotides read TGCAGCGTTGCGGGACAGGGGGTTTCGAACACCGGGGAGCTGTTTTTT. Protein: CSVAGQGVSNTGELFF.